This T cell receptor beta chain was sequenced during a study of human T cells and chemical hapten exposure. Details on this clonotype: Its antigen is currently unknown.

Study-wide points: With alopecia, donors may have immune responses unlike healthy people's.

As processed by the authors: The number of TCRs in each sample had a median of about 95,000 and spanned about 23,224 to 690,600. Each CDR3 protein is one row after TCRdb ran MiXCR on the RACE reads. The V and J calls and clone size come from TCRdb's table, not from the authors' own analysis. This table has about 190,000 distinct CDR3 sequences, approximately 24% appearing once. Regarding time point: patch test 3, about 24 weeks after DPC sensitization. Indicated treatment: therapeutic diphenylcyclopropenone sensitization with weekly scalp DPC. The length of the CDR3 is 14 residues. The ends lost 8 bases at V and 5 bases at J; junction bases unmatched: 8. Looked up from germline, CDR1 is SGHAT and CDR2 is FQDESV (reference sequence).

The chain combines TRBV11-1 with TRBJ2-5; 10 bases map to TRBD1. The clonotype comes from a woman aged 40 to 50 with alopecia areata. Some clones in this sample may be carry-over from other donors' samples. The specimen was whole blood, collected in connection with sensitization to the hapten diphenylcyclopropenone (DPC). The CDR3 is CASGGQGVPETQYF. CDR3 bases: TGTGCCAGCGGCGGACAGGGGGTTCCTGAGACCCAGTACTTC. Based on the CDR3 plus reference TRBV11-1 and TRBJ2-5, the full variable domain is EAEVAQSPRYKITEKSQAVAFWCDPISGHATLYWYRQILGQGPELLVQFQDESVVDDSQLPKDRFSAERLKGVDSTLKIQPAELGDSAMYLCASGGQGVPETQYFGPGTRLLVL.